The entry below gives a single T cell receptor (beta chain) sequence along with its context. The antigen remains unidentified. It was at deep level that the assay was run. Data came from immunoSEQ multiplex PCR; TCRdb stores just in-frame clones and leaves some out. This table holds some 2,400,000 clones, about 94% found once. The data were obtained in a study of shared clonotypes between healthy human individuals. In the CD4+ fraction, cells were divided into CD45RA+ naive and CD45RA-negative memory subsets. Whole-study results and caveats: Since donors were few, the genetic and exposure-history diversity represented was limited.

CDR3 length: 15 residues. V was pared by 0 bases and J by 7 bases, with 7 bases of the junction left unmatched. Germline lookup yields CDR1 GTSNPN and CDR2 SVGIG (reference sequence). This sequence joins TRBV30 and TRBJ1-2; 11 bases are a match to TRBD1. Sequencing input: naive CD4+ T cells sorted from blood. Documented subset: CD45RA+ positively selected. The source is a man younger than 30 in good health. DNA for the CDR3: TGTGCCTGGAGTGTTTGGACAGGGGGCTATGGTGGCTACACCTTC. It yields the protein CAWSVWTGGYGGYTF.